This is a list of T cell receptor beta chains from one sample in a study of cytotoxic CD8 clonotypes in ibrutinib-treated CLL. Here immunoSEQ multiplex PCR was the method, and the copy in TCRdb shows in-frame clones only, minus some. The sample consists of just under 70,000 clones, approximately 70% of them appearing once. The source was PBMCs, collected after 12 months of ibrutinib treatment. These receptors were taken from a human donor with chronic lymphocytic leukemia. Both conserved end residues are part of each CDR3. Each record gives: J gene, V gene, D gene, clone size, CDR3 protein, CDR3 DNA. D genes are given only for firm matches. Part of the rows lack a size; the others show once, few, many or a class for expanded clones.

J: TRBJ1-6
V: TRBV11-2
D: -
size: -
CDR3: CASSLGRAGSYNSPLHF
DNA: TGTGCCAGCAGCTTAGGGAGGGCGGGGTCCTATAATTCACCCCTCCACTTT

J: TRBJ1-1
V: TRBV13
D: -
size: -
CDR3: CASSPLERNTEAFF
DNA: TGTGCCAGCAGCCCCCTCGAGAGGAACACTGAAGCTTTCTTT

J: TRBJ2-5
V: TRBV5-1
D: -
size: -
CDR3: CASSLTALGPQETQYF
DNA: TGCGCCAGCAGTTTAACAGCCCTCGGACCACAAGAGACCCAGTACTTC

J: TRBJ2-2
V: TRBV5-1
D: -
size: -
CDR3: CASSRRVQGNTGELFF
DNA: TGCGCCAGCAGCCGCCGGGTACAGGGAAACACCGGGGAGCTGTTTTTT

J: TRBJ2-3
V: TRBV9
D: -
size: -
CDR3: CASSPSQDPQYF
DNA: TGTGCCAGCAGCCCTTCCCAGGACCCGCAGTATTTT

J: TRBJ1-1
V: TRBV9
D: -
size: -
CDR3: CASSVSMNTEAFF
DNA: TGTGCCAGCAGCGTCTCTATGAACACTGAAGCTTTCTTT

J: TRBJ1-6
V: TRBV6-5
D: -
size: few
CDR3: CASSYLGNNSPLHF
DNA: TGTGCCAGCAGTTACTTAGGGAATAATTCACCCCTCCACTTT

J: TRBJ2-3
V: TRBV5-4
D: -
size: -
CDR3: CASSLSGGHPTDTQYF
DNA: TGTGCCAGCAGCTTGTCGGGGGGCCACCCCACAGATACGCAGTATTTT

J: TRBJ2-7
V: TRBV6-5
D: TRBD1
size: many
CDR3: CASSSPGQGAYEQYF
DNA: TGTGCCAGCAGTTCGCCGGGACAGGGAGCCTACGAGCAGTACTTC

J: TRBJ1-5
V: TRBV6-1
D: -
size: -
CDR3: CASSEKTSNQPQHF
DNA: TGTGCCAGCAGTGAAAAGACTAGCAATCAGCCCCAGCATTTT

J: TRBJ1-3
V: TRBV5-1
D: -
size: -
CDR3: CASSLVGQYSGNTIYF
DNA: TGCGCCAGCAGCTTGGTAGGACAGTACTCTGGAAACACCATATATTTT

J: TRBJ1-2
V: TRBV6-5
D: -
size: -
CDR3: CASLQGIGYGYTF
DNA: TGTGCCAGCCTACAGGGTATCGGCTATGGCTACACCTTC

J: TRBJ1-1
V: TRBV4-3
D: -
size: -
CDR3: CASSQDGGGASQAFF
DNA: TGCGCCAGCAGCCAAGATGGCGGGGGCGCGAGTCAAGCTTTCTTT

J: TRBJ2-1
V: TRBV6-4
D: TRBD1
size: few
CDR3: CASSAQGGYNEQFF
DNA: TGTGCCAGCAGTGCACAGGGGGGTTACAATGAGCAGTTCTTC

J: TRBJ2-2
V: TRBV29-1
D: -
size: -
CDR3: CSVVSGESGELFF
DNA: TGCAGCGTTGTTTCGGGGGAGTCCGGGGAGCTGTTTTTT

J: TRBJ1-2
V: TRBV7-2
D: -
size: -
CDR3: CASSLTPRFGYTF
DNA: TGTGCCAGCAGCTTAACCCCTCGTTTTGGCTACACCTTC

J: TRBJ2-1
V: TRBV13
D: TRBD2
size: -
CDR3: CASSSLAGGHYNEQFF
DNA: TGTGCCAGCAGCTCATTAGCGGGGGGCCATTACAATGAGCAGTTCTTC

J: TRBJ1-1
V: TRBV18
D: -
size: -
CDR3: CASSPPRGGLITEAFF
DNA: TGTGCCAGCTCACCACCGCGGGGAGGCCTGATCACTGAAGCTTTCTTT

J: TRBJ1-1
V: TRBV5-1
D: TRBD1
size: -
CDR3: CASSQTGQPNTEAFF
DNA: TGCGCCAGCAGCCAAACGGGACAGCCAAACACTGAAGCTTTCTTT

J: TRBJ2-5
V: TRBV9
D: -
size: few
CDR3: CASSVDGKTQYF
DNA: TGTGCCAGCAGCGTAGATGGCAAGACCCAGTACTTC

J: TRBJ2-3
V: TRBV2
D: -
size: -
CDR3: CASSPRTLQDTQYF
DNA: TGTGCCAGCAGTCCTCGGACCCTCCAAGATACGCAGTATTTT

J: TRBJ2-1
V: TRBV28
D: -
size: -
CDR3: CASSSSDDYNEQFF
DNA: TGTGCCAGCAGTTCCTCCGACGACTACAATGAGCAGTTCTTC

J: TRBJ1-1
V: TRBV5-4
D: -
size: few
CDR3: CASSSSNRRGTEAFF
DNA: TGTGCCAGCAGCTCAAGCAACAGGCGGGGCACTGAAGCTTTCTTT

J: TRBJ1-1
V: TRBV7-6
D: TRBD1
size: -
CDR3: CASSRGQGMDFFF
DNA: TGTGCCAGCAGCCGAGGACAGGGAATGGATTTTTTCTTT

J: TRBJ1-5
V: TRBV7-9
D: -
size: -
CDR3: CASSDSIGSSQPQHF
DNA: TGTGCCAGCAGCGATAGTATAGGTTCTAGTCAGCCCCAGCATTTT

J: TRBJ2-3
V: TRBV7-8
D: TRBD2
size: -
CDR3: CASSLGGEGTQYF
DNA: TGTGCCAGCAGCTTAGGGGGGGAGGGTACGCAGTATTTT

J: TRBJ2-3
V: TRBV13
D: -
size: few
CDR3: CASSQERGVGTQYF
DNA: TGTGCCAGCAGCCAGGAGAGGGGGGTGGGTACGCAGTATTTT

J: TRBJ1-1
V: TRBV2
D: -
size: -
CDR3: CASSDRFSNTEAFF
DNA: TGTGCCAGCAGTGACAGGTTCTCGAACACTGAAGCTTTCTTT

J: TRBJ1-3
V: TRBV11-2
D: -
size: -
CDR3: CASSLGFKGSSGNTIYF
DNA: TGTGCCAGCAGCTTAGGGTTTAAGGGGAGCTCTGGAAACACCATATATTTT

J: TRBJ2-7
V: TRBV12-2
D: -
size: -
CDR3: CASRSSGTGSSYEQYF
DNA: TGTGCAAGTCGCTCCAGCGGGACAGGGAGCTCCTACGAGCAGTACTTC

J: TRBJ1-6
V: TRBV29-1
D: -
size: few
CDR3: CSVTETTASNSPLHF
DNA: TGCAGCGTTACCGAAACGACAGCAAGTAATTCACCCCTCCACTTT

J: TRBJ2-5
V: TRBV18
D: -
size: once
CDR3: CASSALEETQYF
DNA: TGTGCCAGCTCAGCCCTAGAGGAGACCCAGTACTTC

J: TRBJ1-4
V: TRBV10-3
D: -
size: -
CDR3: CAISEGTRFEKLFF
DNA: TGTGCCATCAGTGAGGGGACGCGGTTCGAAAAACTGTTTTTT

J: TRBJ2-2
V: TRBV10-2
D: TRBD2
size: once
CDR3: CASRGGGAGIGGELFF
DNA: TGCGCCAGCAGGGGCGGGGGGGCCGGAATTGGCGGGGAGCTGTTTTTT

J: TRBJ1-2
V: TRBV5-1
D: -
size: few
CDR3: CASSRGRGGVYGYTF
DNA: TGCGCCAGCAGCCGGGGGCGCGGAGGGGTATATGGCTACACCTTC

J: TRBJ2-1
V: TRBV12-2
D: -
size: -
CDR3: CASRLVDHRQGAHEQFF
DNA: TGTGCAAGTCGCTTAGTTGATCACCGACAGGGGGCCCATGAGCAGTTCTTC